The following is a T cell receptor (beta chain) sequence with its context. This sample stems from a study of blood T cell repertoires in COVID-19. Study details: Collection of acute and convalescent COVID-19 samples took place in the United States, Italy and Spain. In each case, the material was cDNA or gDNA derived from T cells, B-cell-depleted T cells, or PBMCs.

There are 15 residues in the CDR3. The V gene end was trimmed by 4 bases and the J gene end by 6 bases; junction bases not matched to a gene: 7. Germline assignment: CDR1 SNHLY and CDR2 FYNNEI. As processed by the authors: Estimates of nucleated cell counts were drawn from the amplification of reference gene primers. Clones were read by immunoSEQ multiplex PCR, and TCRdb kept only the in-frame ones, dropping some. The DNA gave D and trimming, while V, J and clone size come from that table. The data hold 200,000 to 250,000 clones, with 80% to 85% observed a single time. The chain carries TRBV2 and TRBJ2-1, with 9 bases that match TRBD2. The receptor was isolated from a woman aged 55-70 years with acute or convalescent COVID-19. Sequenced: peripheral blood. The CDR3 DNA reads TGTGCCAGCAGTGTAAGTCTAGCGGGGCTCAATGAGCAGTTCTTC. Its translation: CASSVSLAGLNEQFF. Based on the CDR3 plus reference TRBV2 and TRBJ2-1, the full variable domain is EPEVTQTPSHQVTQMGQEVILRCVPISNHLYFYWYRQILGQKVEFLVSFYNNEISEKSEIFDDQFSVERPDGSNFTLKIRSTKLEDSAMYFCASSVSLAGLNEQFFGPGTRLTVL.